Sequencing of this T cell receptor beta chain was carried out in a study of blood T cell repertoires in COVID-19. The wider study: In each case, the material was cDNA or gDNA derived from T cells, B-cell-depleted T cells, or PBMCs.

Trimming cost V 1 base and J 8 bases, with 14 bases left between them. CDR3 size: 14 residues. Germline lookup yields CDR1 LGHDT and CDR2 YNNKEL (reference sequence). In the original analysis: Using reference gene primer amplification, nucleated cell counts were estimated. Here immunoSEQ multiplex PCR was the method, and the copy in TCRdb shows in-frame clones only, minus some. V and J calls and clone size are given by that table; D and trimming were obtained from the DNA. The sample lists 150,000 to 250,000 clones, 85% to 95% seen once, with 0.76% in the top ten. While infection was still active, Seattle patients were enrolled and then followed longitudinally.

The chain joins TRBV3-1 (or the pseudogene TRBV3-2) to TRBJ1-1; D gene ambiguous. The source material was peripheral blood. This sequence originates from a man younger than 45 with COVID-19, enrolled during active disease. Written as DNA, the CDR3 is TGTGCCAGCAGCCAAGGGGTTGGCGGGCCCGAAGCTTTCTTT. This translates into CASSQGVGGPEAFF.